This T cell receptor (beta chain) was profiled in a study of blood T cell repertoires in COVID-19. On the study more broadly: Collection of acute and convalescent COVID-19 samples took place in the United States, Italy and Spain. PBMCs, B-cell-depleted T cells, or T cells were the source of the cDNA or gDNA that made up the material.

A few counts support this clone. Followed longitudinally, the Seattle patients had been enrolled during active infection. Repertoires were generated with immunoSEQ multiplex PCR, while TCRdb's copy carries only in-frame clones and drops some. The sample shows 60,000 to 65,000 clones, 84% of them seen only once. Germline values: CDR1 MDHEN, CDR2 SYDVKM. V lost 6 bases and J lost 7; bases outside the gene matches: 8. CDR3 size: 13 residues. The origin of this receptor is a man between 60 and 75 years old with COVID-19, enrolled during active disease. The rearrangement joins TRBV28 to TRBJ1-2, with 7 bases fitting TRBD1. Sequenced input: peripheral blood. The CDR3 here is CASRHTGVAGYTF. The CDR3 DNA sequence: TGTGCCAGCAGGCATACAGGGGTTGCTGGCTACACCTTC.